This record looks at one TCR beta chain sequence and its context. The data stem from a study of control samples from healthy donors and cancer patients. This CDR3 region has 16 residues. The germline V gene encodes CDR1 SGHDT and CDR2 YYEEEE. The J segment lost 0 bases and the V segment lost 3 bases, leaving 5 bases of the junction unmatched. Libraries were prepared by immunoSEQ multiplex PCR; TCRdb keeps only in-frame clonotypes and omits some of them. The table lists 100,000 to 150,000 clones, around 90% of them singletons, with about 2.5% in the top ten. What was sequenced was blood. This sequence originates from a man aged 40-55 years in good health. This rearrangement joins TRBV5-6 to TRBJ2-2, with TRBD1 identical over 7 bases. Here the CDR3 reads CASSWIDRANTGELFF. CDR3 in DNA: TGTGCCAGCAGCTGGATCGACAGGGCGAACACCGGGGAGCTGTTTTTT.